This TCR beta chain was identified during a study of blood T cell repertoires in COVID-19. About the research overall: Donors in the United States, Italy and Spain gave samples during acute or convalescent COVID-19.

CDR3 length: 13 amino acids. V lost 4 bases to trimming and J lost 6 bases, with 10 bases between them. CDR1 SGHVS and CDR2 FNYEAQ come from the germline V gene. Clones were sequenced by immunoSEQ multiplex PCR, and TCRdb holds only the in-frame ones, with some missing. The table includes 250,000 to 300,000 clones, 75% to 90% detected once. In this sample, this clone turned up once. The J gene is TRBJ2-1, the V gene TRBV7-6; D is possibly TRBD2 (5 bases). Sequenced sample: peripheral blood. The origin of this receptor is a woman aged 50 to 60 with COVID-19, enrolled during active disease. The CDR3: CASSSGLSNEQFF. As DNA, the CDR3 is TGTGCCAGCAGCTCCGGACTGTCCAATGAGCAGTTCTTC.